A selection of T cell receptor beta chains follows, all from one sample in a study of beta chain features in type 1 diabetes. Clones were read by immunoSEQ multiplex PCR, and TCRdb kept only the in-frame ones, dropping some. The table has approximately 730,000 clones, roughly 13% seen once. Specimen: naive CD4+ T cells from blood. Receptor source: a young man with type 1 diabetes. The CDR3 runs from the conserved cysteine through the conserved F or W. A D gene is named only where the DNA matches it firmly. Clone size is shown for a subset of rows, as once, few, many or a class of expanded clone.

j_call d_call v_call clone_size cdr3_nt cdr3_aa
TRBJ1-2 . TRBV9 few TGTGCCAGCAGCGTGACGGACTACTATGGCTACACCTTC CASSVTDYYGYTF
TRBJ2-1 . TRBV9 . TGTGCCAGCAGCGAGACGGGGTCCAATGAGCAGTTCTTC CASSETGSNEQFF
TRBJ2-7 . TRBV19 few TGTGCCAGTAGTATGAGAACAGCAACCTACGAGCAGTACTTC CASSMRTATYEQYF
TRBJ2-7 TRBD2 TRBV9 . TGTGCCAGCAGCGTAGATAGCGGGGGATCCTACGAGCAGTACTTC CASSVDSGGSYEQYF
TRBJ2-6 . TRBV30 . TGTGCCAGGGGTGCTGGGGCCAACGTCCTGACTTTC CARGAGANVLTF
TRBJ2-1 TRBD2 TRBV6-5 few TGTGCCAGCAGCTTCAGCGGGGGGGCAGACAATGAGCAGTTCTTC CASSFSGGADNEQFF
TRBJ2-5 TRBD1 TRBV2 . TGTGCCAAGGGACAGGGGGCAGATGAAGAGACCCAGTACTTC CAKGQGADEETQYF
TRBJ2-7 TRBD2 TRBV30 few TGTGCCTGGACACACCTATTGACTAGCGGGTTCTCCTACGAGCAGTACTTC CAWTHLLTSGFSYEQYF
TRBJ2-5 . TRBV5-1 . TGCGCCAGCAGCTTGGGCAGGGGATTACAAGAGACCCAGTACTTC CASSLGRGLQETQYF
TRBJ1-5 . TRBV10-3 few TGTGCCATCAGTGAGTTCGACTTTAGCAATCAGCCCCAGCATTTT CAISEFDFSNQPQHF
TRBJ2-7 . TRBV5-1 . TGCGCCAGCAGCTTCGCAGGGTACGAGCAGTACTTC CASSFAGYEQYF
TRBJ1-6 . TRBV10-2 . TGCGCCAGCAGGGACCTAAGGACAGCGCGGCCCCTCCACTTT CASRDLRTARPLHF
TRBJ1-2 . TRBV4-1 . TGCGCCAGCAGCCAAGAGTGGGGAGATGGCTACACCTTC CASSQEWGDGYTF
TRBJ2-3 TRBD1 TRBV6-5 . TGTGCCAGCAGTTACAGACCGGGACAGAACACAGATACGCAGTATTTT CASSYRPGQNTDTQYF
TRBJ1-2 TRBD1 TRBV11-2 few TGTGCCAGCAGCGAACAGGGGGTCGATGGCTACACCTTC CASSEQGVDGYTF
TRBJ2-1 TRBD2 TRBV13 few TGTGCCAGCAGCTTAGGAGGGCTAGCGGGGGCCTTCTACAATGAGCAGTTCTTC CASSLGGLAGAFYNEQFF
TRBJ1-2 TRBD1 TRBV2 few TGTGCCAGCGGCCGGGACAGCGGGATTTATGGCTACACCTTC CASGRDSGIYGYTF
TRBJ1-1 . TRBV30 few TGTGCCTGGAGTGTTGGGAATGGGAACACTGAAGCTTTCTTT CAWSVGNGNTEAFF
TRBJ1-1 . TRBV30 . TGTGCCTGGAGGGGGGAAGGCTTGAACACTGAAGCTTTCTTT CAWRGEGLNTEAFF
TRBJ2-7 . TRBV10-3 . TGTGCCATGGCGCGGGCAGGGACGTACGAGCAGTACTTC CAMARAGTYEQYF
TRBJ1-5 TRBD1 TRBV7-9 . TGTGCCAGCAGCCAGACAGGGGCTGGTCAGCCCCAGCATTTT CASSQTGAGQPQHF
TRBJ1-2 . TRBV10-3 few TGTGCCATCAGTGGAGGGGAAGTGAATGGCTACACCTTC CAISGGEVNGYTF
TRBJ1-4 TRBD1 TRBV5-4 few TGTGCCAGCAGCTTACAACAGGGACAGGGAGGGGAAAAACTGTTTTTT CASSLQQGQGGEKLFF
TRBJ2-3 . TRBV14 . TGTGCCAGCAGCCCCCTACGCCCGCGGGATACGCAGTATTTT CASSPLRPRDTQYF
TRBJ2-7 . TRBV30 . TGTGCCTGGAGTGTGAAACAGGCCGGCACCTACGAGCAGTACTTC CAWSVKQAGTYEQYF
TRBJ1-2 . TRBV29-1 few TGCAGCGTTGTAGGGATAGGGATTCTAAAGTATGGCTACACCTTC CSVVGIGILKYGYTF
TRBJ2-7 TRBD1 TRBV6-5 . TGTGCCAGCAGTTTTCGACAGGGAACCTACGAGCAGTACTTC CASSFRQGTYEQYF
TRBJ2-3 TRBD1 TRBV25-1 . TGTGCCAGCAGTGATTGGAGACAGGGGGCAGCAGATACGCAGTATTTT CASSDWRQGAADTQYF
TRBJ2-2 . TRBV15 . TGTGCCTCGCGCGGTACAGGGACCACCGGGGAGCTGTTTTTT CASRGTGTTGELFF
TRBJ1-1 . TRBV6-5 . TGTGCCAGCAGTTACTCCAAGGGCAACACTGAAGCTTTCTTT CASSYSKGNTEAFF
TRBJ1-1 TRBD1 TRBV13 . TGTGCCAGCAGCTCCCCAGGGACAGGGGGCACTGAAGCTTTCTTT CASSSPGTGGTEAFF
TRBJ1-6 TRBD1 TRBV30 few TGTGCCTGGAGTGTACCCGGGACAGCTAATTCACCCCTCCACTTT CAWSVPGTANSPLHF
TRBJ2-2 TRBD2 TRBV10-3 . TGTGCCATAACTCCCCGGACTAGCGGGGCCGGGGAGCTGTTTTTT CAITPRTSGAGELFF
TRBJ1-2 TRBD1 TRBV29-1 . TGCAGCGTGGAGGGACAGGGAAGTAACTATGGCTACACCTTC CSVEGQGSNYGYTF
TRBJ2-2 . TRBV10-1 . TGCGCCAGCAGTGAAAGGACTTACCCCGGGGAGCTGTTTTTT CASSERTYPGELFF
TRBJ2-7 TRBD1 TRBV7-2 few TGTGCCAGCAGCTTCCGGGACAGCCATTACGAGCAGTACTTC CASSFRDSHYEQYF
TRBJ1-5 . TRBV6-1 few TGTGCCAGCAGTCAACGTGCACGGGATATAGCCCAGCATTTT CASSQRARDIAQHF
TRBJ1-5 . TRBV19 . TGTGCCAGTAGTTCCGAGAGGAGTCAGCCCCAGCATTTT CASSSERSQPQHF
TRBJ1-3 . TRBV14 few TGTGCCAGCAGCCCACAGGTTTCTGGAAACACCATATATTTT CASSPQVSGNTIYF
TRBJ1-2 TRBD1 TRBV7-9 once TGTGCCAGCAGCTTTGCCGACAGGGACGATGGCTACACCTTC CASSFADRDDGYTF
TRBJ2-6 . TRBV6-1 . TGTGCCAGCCGGACACCTGGGGCCAACGTCCTGACTTTC CASRTPGANVLTF
TRBJ2-3 TRBD1 TRBV4-1 few TGCGCCAGCAGCCGGTCCGGGACAGGGACCACAGATACGCAGTATTTT CASSRSGTGTTDTQYF
TRBJ1-2 . TRBV14 . TGTGCCAGCAGCCAAAATGCGTATGGCTACACCTTC CASSQNAYGYTF
TRBJ1-1 . TRBV20-1 few TGCAGTGCCAACGACAGGGAAGCTTTCTTT CSANDREAFF
TRBJ2-7 TRBD1 TRBV6-1 . TGTGCCAGCAGTTGGGACAGCTACGAGCAGTACTTC CASSWDSYEQYF
TRBJ2-1 . TRBV2 . TGTGCCAGCAGCCCAGGAATTCCTGGGTTCTTC CASSPGIPGFF
TRBJ2-3 TRBD2 TRBV7-9 . TGTGCCAGCACTGCGGGACTAGCGGGGGGAGCAGATACGCAGTATTTT CASTAGLAGGADTQYF
TRBJ2-4 . TRBV9 few TGTGCCAGCAGCGTAGACGGAGCCAAAAACATTCAGTACTTC CASSVDGAKNIQYF